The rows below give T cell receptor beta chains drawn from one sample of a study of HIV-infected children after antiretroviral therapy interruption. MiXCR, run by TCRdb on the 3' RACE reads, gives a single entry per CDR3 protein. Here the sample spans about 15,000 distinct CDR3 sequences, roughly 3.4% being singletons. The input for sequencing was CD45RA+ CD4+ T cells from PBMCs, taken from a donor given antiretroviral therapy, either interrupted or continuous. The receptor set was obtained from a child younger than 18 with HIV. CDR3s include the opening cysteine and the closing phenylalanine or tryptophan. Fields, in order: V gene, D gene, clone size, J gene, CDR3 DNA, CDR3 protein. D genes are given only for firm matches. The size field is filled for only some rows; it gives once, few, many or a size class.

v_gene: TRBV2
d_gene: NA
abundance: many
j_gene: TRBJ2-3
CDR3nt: TGTGCCAGCAGCTTGGACAGTGCAGAAACGCTGTATTTT
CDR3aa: CASSLDSAETLYF

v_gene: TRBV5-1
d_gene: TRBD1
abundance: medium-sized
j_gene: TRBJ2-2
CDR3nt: TGCGCCAGCAGCTTGCCAGGGGGCAACACCGGGGAGCTGTTTTTT
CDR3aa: CASSLPGGNTGELFF

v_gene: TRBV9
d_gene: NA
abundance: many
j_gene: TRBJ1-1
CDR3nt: TGTGCCAGCAGCCCCGGAGGGCCGGGAGCTTTCTTT
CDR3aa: CASSPGGPGAFF

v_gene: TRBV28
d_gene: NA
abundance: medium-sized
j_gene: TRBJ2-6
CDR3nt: TGTGCCAGCAGTTTATACCGCGGTGGGGCCAACGTCCTGACTTTC
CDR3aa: CASSLYRGGANVLTF

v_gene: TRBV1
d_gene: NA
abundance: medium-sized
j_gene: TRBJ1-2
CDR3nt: TGCACCAGCAGCCAAGATTTTGTGGGGAACTATGGCTACACCTTC
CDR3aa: CTSSQDFVGNYGYTF

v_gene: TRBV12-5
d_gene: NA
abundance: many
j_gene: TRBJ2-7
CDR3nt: TGTGCTAGTGGTTTGTGGGGGCTCCACGAGCAGTACTTC
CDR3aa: CASGLWGLHEQYF

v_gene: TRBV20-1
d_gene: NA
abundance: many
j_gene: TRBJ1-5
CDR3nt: TGCAGTGCCCAAGCGGATAGCAATCAGCCCCAGCATTTT
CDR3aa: CSAQADSNQPQHF

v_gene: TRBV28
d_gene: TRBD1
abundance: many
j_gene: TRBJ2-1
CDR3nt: TGTGCCAGCAGTCCGACGGACAGGGTTTCCTACAATGAGCAGTTCTTC
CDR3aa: CASSPTDRVSYNEQFF

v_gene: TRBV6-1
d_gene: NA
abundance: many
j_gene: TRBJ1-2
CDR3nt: TGTGCCAGCAGTGAGGGCGGGGGCAGCATGATTCTTGGCTACACCTTC
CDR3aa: CASSEGGGSMILGYTF

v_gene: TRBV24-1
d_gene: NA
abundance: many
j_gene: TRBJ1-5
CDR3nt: TGTGCCACCAGTGATACGACAGGTGGCAATCAGCCCCAGCATTTT
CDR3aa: CATSDTTGGNQPQHF

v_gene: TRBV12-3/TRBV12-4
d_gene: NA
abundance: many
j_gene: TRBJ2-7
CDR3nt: TGTGCCAGCAGTTTATCAGGGTTCTACGAGCAGTACTTC
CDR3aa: CASSLSGFYEQYF

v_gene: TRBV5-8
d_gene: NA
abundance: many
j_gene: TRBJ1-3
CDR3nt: TGTGCCAGCAGCTGGAGGGTGGCGGGGGCTGGAAACACCATATATTTT
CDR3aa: CASSWRVAGAGNTIYF

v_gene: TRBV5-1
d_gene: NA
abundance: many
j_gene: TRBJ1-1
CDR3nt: TGCGCCAGCAGGGCTGGGGGGACTGAAGCTTTCTTT
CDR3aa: CASRAGGTEAFF

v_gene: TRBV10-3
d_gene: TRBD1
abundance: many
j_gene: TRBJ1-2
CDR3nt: TGTGCCATCAGTGGACATACAGGGGGCGGTGGCTACACCTTC
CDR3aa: CAISGHTGGGGYTF

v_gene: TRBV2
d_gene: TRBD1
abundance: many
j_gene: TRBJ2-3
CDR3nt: TGTGCCAGCAGCTTCGACAGGGGGCACACCTTGTACTTT
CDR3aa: CASSFDRGHTLYF

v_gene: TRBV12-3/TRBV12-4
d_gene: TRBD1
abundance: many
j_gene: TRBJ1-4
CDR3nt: TGTGCCAGCAGTTTAGAGGGGGCTGGGGAAAAACTGTTTTTT
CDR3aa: CASSLEGAGEKLFF

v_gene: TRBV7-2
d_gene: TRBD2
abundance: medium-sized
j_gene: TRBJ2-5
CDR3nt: TGTGCCAGCAGCTTACAGCGGGGGGCAGGGGAGACCCAGTACTTC
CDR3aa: CASSLQRGAGETQYF

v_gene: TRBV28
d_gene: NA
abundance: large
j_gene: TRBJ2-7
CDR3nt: TGTGCCAGCGCGGATCGCTCCTACGAGCAGTACTTC
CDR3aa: CASADRSYEQYF

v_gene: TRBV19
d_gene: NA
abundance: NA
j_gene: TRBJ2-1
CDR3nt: TGTGCCAGTAGTATGTTCTCCTACAATGAGCAGTTCTTC
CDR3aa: CASSMFSYNEQFF

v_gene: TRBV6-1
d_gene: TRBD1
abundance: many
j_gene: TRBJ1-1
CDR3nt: TGTGCCAGCAGTGGGGACAGTTGGTCGAACACTGAAGCTTTCTTT
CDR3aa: CASSGDSWSNTEAFF

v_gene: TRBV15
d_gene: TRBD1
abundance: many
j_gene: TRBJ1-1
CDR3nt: TGTGCCACCAGCAGAACCGGGACAGGGGGCACTGAAGCTTTCTTT
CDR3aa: CATSRTGTGGTEAFF

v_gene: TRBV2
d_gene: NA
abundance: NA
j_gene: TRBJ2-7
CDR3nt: TGTGCCAGCAGCTTAGTGGGGCGGGAACAGTACTTC
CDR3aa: CASSLVGREQYF

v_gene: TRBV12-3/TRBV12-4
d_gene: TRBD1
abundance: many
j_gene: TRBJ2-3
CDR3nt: TGTGCCAGCAGCCCCGACAGGGGAACAGATACGCAGTATTTT
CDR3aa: CASSPDRGTDTQYF

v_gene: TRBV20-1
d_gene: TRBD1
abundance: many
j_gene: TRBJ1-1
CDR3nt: TGCAGAGTGGGACAGGGGAACACTGAAGCTTTCTTT
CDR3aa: CRVGQGNTEAFF